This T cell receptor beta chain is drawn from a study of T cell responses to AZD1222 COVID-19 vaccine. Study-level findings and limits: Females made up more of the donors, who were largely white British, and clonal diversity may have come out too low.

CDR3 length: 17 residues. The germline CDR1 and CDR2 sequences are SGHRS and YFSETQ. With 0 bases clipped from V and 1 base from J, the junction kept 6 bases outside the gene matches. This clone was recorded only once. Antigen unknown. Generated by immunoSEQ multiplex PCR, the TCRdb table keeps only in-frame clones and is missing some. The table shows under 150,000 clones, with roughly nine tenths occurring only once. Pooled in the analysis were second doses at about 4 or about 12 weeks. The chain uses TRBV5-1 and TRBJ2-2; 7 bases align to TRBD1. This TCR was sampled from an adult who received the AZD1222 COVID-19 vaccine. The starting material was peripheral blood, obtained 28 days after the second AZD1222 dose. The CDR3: CASSLGRRTGNTGELFF. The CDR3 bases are TGCGCCAGCAGCTTGGGACGTAGGACAGGGAACACCGGGGAGCTGTTTTTT.